Detailed here is one TCR beta chain. Its antigen is currently unknown. This entry belongs to a study of cytomegalovirus exposure and HLA in healthy donors. Study outcomes and limitations: The authors later linked a missense DCLRE1C variant to TCR beta V- and J-gene trimming. With DRB1 most and HLA-C fewest, TCR association rates differed between HLA loci in a later analysis.

Germline assignment: CDR1 SNHLY and CDR2 FYNNEI. CDR3 length: 11 amino acids. Primers: 60 Vbeta forward and 13 Jbeta reverse. Data came from immunoSEQ multiplex PCR; TCRdb stores just in-frame clones and leaves some out. The table lists about 74,000 clones, roughly 72% of them singletons, with roughly 10% in the top ten. Healthy donors of bone marrow made up the group. Sequencing input: PBMCs. The chain carries TRBV2 and TRBJ2-7; D ambiguous. The better agreement between TRBJ2-5 and the DNA end casts doubt on the J call. The TCR originated in a woman aged 40-49 years in good health and CMV-seropositive. This CDR3 is CASSWRETQYF. The DNA of the CDR3 is TGTGCCAGCAGTTGGAGAGAGACCCAGTACTTC.